This is a list of T cell receptor beta chains from one sample in a study of cytotoxic CD8 clonotypes in ibrutinib-treated CLL. Assay used: immunoSEQ multiplex PCR; TCRdb lists only in-frame clones, some missing. Seen here are over 20,000 clones, roughly 80% observed once, and the top ten hold approximately 7.7%. The sequenced sample was PBMCs, obtained before ibrutinib treatment. All receptors come from a human donor with chronic lymphocytic leukemia. Both conserved end residues are trimmed from each CDR3. The order of the fields is V gene, D gene, CDR3 protein. A D gene is named only where the DNA matches it firmly.

>TRBV5-1|.
ASSSDPSYNEQF
>TRBV19|.
ASSIARSYEQY
>TRBV28|.
ASSLAMPRSIVGPQH
>TRBV13|.
ASSFRVNNEKLF
>TRBV11-2|.
ASSLARLSTDTQY
>TRBV5-4|.
AGSSWGLNNQPQH
>TRBV5-1|.
ASRVLGSGSSYEQY
>TRBV9|TRBD1
ASSSRDRGRGYT
>TRBV5-6|TRBD1
ASSLGQGAGNTIY
>TRBV5-1|TRBD1
ASSRGQNYEQY
>TRBV28|TRBD1
ASSSQGQGIYEQY
>TRBV10-3|TRBD1
AISGPDRGPYEQY
>TRBV5-1|.
ASSTGPGGETQY
>TRBV6-1|.
ASRRAGGRETEAF
>TRBV29-1|TRBD1
SSRTGGTTEAF
>TRBV5-1|.
ASSAGAPNTEAF
>TRBV5-1|TRBD2
ASSEGLGVGGGEQETQY
>TRBV2|TRBD1
ASRGPGTGDQPQH
>TRBV18|TRBD2
ASSPPGLAGGIYEQY
>TRBV9|.
ASSVTGTTRETQY
>TRBV13|.
ASSSSAPSSYNEQF
>TRBV5-6|.
ASTRGGEQF
>TRBV18|TRBD1
ASSLRQGRNEKLF
>TRBV6-6|TRBD1
ASEGSDRVYGYT